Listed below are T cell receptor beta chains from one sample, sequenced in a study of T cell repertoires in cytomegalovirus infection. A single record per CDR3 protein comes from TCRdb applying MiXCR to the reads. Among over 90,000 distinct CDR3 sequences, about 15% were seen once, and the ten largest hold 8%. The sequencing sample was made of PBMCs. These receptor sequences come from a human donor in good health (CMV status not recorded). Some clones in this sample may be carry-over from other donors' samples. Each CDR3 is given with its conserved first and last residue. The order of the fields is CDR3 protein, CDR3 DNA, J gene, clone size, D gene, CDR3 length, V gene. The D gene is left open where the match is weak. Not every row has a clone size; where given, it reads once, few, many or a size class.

CASSSPPGELFF TGCGCCAGCAGCTCCCCCCCCGGGGAGCTGTTTTTT TRBJ2-2 many - 12 TRBV5-1
CASSSPEGVNTGELFF TGCGCCAGCAGCTCGCCGGAGGGGGTGAACACCGGGGAGCTGTTTTTT TRBJ2-2 many - 16 TRBV5-1
CATTRGQNTGELFF TGTGCAACAACGAGGGGACAGAACACCGGGGAGCTGTTTTTT TRBJ2-2 few - 14 TRBV12-3/TRBV12-4
CSGRTSGGKETQYF TGCAGTGGCCGAACTAGCGGGGGAAAAGAGACCCAGTACTTC TRBJ2-5 few TRBD2 14 TRBV20-1
CASSPNAQGGELFF TGTGCCAGCAGCCCAAACGCACAGGGCGGAGAGCTGTTTTTT TRBJ2-2 many - 14 TRBV7-2
CASSLEKLVGYTF TGTGCCAGCAGCTTAGAGAAGCTTGTGGGCTACACCTTC TRBJ1-2 many - 13 TRBV7-9
CASSLGAPYSNQPQHF TGTGCCAGCAGTTTAGGGGCCCCTTATAGCAATCAGCCCCAGCATTTT TRBJ1-5 many - 16 TRBV28
CASSLGQGNHGYTF TGTGCCAGCAGTTTGGGGCAGGGAAACCATGGCTACACCTTC TRBJ1-2 many - 14 TRBV12-3/TRBV12-4
CASSIESGNEQFF TGTGCCAGTAGTATAGAATCCGGGAATGAGCAGTTCTTC TRBJ2-1 few - 13 TRBV19
CASSLVRGSYNEQFF TGTGCCAGCAGCTTAGTCAGGGGTTCCTACAATGAGCAGTTCTTC TRBJ2-1 few - 15 TRBV7-2
CASSLRGTGYTF TGTGCCAGCAGTTTAAGGGGAACGGGCTACACCTTC TRBJ1-2 - - 12 TRBV28
CAITPGPVGEQYF TGTGCCATCACCCCGGGACCGGTGGGCGAGCAGTACTTC TRBJ2-7 - - 13 TRBV10-3
CASAKTGTVGHEQYF TGTGCCAGCGCTAAGACCGGGACAGTCGGGCACGAGCAGTACTTC TRBJ2-7 - TRBD1 15 TRBV7-6
CSARGPENTEAFF TGCAGTGCTAGAGGGCCAGAGAACACTGAAGCTTTCTTT TRBJ1-1 many - 13 TRBV20-1
CASKRSQNTEAFF TGTGCCAGCAAGAGGTCCCAGAACACTGAAGCTTTCTTT TRBJ1-1 - - 13 TRBV6-2/TRBV6-3
CSARPTGNQPQHF TGCAGTGCTAGGCCCACAGGAAATCAGCCCCAGCATTTT TRBJ1-5 - - 13 TRBV20-1
CASSQVSYEQYF TGTGCCAGCAGCCAGGTCTCCTACGAGCAGTACTTC TRBJ2-7 many - 12 TRBV7-2
CASNAQGIRREAFF TGTGCCAGCAACGCACAGGGGATACGACGGGAAGCTTTCTTT TRBJ1-1 - TRBD1 14 TRBV7-9
CASSPGGGFYNEQFF TGTGCCAGCAGCCCCGGCGGGGGGTTCTACAATGAGCAGTTCTTC TRBJ2-1 - TRBD2 15 TRBV12-3/TRBV12-4